This T cell receptor (beta chain) is from a study of OX40 agonist ivuxolimab in advanced cancers. Notes on the research overall: Ivuxolimab was a fully human IgG2 agonistic monoclonal antibody targeting the costimulatory receptor OX40 (CD134). The point of sequencing TCRbeta in the periphery was to test whether ivuxolimab changed TCR sequence diversity and drove clonal T-cell expansion. The paper reports the monotherapy dose-escalation portion (N ≈ 50 patients) of the phase I ivuxolimab trial. Of the 50 or so patients in dose escalation, around 19 had hepatocellular carcinoma, about 15 had melanoma, 9 had renal cell carcinoma and 9 had head and neck cancer. Intravenous ivuxolimab was administered to patients every 2 weeks at six dose levels: 0.01, 0.1, 0.3, 1.5, 3 and 10 mg/kg. Prior anti-PD-1, anti-PD-L1 or anti-CTLA-4 therapy was permitted, and approximately 42% of dose-escalation patients had received checkpoint inhibitors. Partial responses occurred in three dose-escalation patients, of whom one had hepatocellular carcinoma and two had cutaneous melanoma. The dose-escalation cohort was almost 85% male with a mean age of 60 years, ranging from roughly 23 to 80.

To sequence the TCRbeta CDR3 region, genomic DNA was isolated from the sorted cells. TCRbeta CDR3 regions were sequenced using the immunoSEQ Assay. Drawn from immuneACCESS, this table holds only the in-frame rearrangements with V and J called that TCRdb kept. Clones are partly lost; checked studies trace under half to an unresolved V gene and leave the rest unexplained. Within this sample are approximately 70,000 clones, with roughly 80% of them counted one time only. The top ten constitute approximately 1% of the sample. Patients with autoimmune disease history or receiving systemic immunosuppression were excluded from the trial. In every dose cohort, peripheral blood was drawn for TCR sequencing at baseline, cycle 4 day 1, and cycle 7 day 1. Samples came from an open-label, multicenter, first-in-human phase I dose-escalation trial of ivuxolimab. Adults with locally advanced or metastatic melanoma, renal cell, hepatocellular, or head and neck squamous cell carcinoma were enrolled in the trial. Before TCR sequencing, CD4+ and CD8+ T cells were separately sorted from peripheral blood.

With respect to this clone: Its antigen remains undetermined. No base qualities exist here, and no much larger clone lies one base off it.

The paper as a whole reports these results and caveats: In the 0.1-3.0 mg/kg groups, partial responders were among the patients with the lowest normalized peripheral clonal expansion, particularly in CD8+ T cells. After ivuxolimab, expanded clones were on average more numerous among CD8+ T cells than among CD4+ T cells. Low levels of normalized T-cell clonal expansion were also seen in some patients who did not respond. Which antigens the clonally expanded peripheral T cells were specific for was not determined. At doses from 0.1 to 3.0 mg/kg, clonal expansion was seen in both CD4+ and CD8+ blood T cells between baseline and week 6.

The receptor was isolated from an adult with an advanced solid tumor such as melanoma, head and neck, liver or kidney cancer. Sequences were derived from CD4+ or CD8+ T cells sorted from blood, sampled in a trial of the OX40 agonist ivuxolimab.

The bases are TGTGCCAGCGCCGGAACGAACACCGGGGAGCTGTTTTTT. Its amino acids are CASAGTNTGELFF. The sequence joins TRBV7-6 to TRBJ2-2, with the D gene too uncertain to name. The germline V gene supplies CDR1 SGHVS and CDR2 FNYEAQ. V is pared back by 8 bases and J by 0 bases, with 7 bases lying between the germline termini. From cysteine to phenylalanine, the CDR3 is 13 amino acids long. The retained sequence is limited to the CDR3, 39 bases, with the frame set at the first base.